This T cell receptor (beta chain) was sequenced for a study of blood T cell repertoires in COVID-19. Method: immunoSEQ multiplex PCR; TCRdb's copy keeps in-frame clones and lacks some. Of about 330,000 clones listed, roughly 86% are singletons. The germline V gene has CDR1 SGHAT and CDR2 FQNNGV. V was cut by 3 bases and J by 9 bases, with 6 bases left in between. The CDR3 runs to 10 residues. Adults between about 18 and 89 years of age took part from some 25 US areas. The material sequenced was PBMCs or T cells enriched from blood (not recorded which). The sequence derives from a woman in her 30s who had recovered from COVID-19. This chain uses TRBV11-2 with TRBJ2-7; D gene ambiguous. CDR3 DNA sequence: TGTGCCAGCAGCTTGGGCCGGCAGTACTTC. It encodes CASSLGRQYF.